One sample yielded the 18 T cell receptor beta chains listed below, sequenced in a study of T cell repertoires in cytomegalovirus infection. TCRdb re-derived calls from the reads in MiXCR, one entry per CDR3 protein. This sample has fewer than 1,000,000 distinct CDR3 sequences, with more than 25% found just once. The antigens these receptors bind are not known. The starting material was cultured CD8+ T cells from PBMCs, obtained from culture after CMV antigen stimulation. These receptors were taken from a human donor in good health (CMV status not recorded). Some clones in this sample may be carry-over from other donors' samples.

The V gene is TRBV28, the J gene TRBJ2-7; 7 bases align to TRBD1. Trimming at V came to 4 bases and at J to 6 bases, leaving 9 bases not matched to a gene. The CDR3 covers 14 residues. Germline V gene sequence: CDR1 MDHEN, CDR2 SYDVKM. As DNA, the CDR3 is TGTGCCAGCAGTTCCCCGAGACAGGGTGGCGAGCAGTACGTC. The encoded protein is CASSSPRQGGEQYV.

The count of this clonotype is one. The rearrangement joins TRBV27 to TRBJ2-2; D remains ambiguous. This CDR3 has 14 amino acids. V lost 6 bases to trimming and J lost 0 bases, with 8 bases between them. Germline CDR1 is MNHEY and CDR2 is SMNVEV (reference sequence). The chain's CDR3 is CASRIFANTGELFF. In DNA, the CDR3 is TGTGCCAGCAGGATATTTGCGAACACCGGGGAGCTGTTTTTT.

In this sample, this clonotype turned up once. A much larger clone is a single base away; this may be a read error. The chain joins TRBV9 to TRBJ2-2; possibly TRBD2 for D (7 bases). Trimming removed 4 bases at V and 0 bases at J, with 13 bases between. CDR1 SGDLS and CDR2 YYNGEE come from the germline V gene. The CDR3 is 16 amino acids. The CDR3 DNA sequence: TGTGCCAGCAGCCCAGAGGGGGGGCCGAACACCGGGGAGCTGTTTTTT. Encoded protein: CASSPEGGPNTGELFF.

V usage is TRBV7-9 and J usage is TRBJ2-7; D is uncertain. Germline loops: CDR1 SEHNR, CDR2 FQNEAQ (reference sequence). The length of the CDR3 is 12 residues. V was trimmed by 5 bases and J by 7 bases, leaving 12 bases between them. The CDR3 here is CASSRAPFEQYV. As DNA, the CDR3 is TGTGCCAGCAGCCGGGCCCCATTTGAGCAGTACGTC.

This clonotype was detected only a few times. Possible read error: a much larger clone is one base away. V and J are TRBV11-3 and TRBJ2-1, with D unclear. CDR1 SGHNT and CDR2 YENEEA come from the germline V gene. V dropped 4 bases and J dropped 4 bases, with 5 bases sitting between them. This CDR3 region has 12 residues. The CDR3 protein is CASSSKYNEQFF. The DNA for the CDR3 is TGTGCCAGCAGCTCCAAATACAATGAGCAGTTCTTC.

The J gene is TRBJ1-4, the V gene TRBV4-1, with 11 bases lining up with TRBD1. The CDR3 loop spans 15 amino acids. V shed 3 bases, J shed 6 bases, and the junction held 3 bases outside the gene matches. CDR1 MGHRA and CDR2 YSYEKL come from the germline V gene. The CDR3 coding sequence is TGCGCCAGCAGCCAGGGACAGGGGGTTTATGAAAAACTGTTTTTT. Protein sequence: CASSQGQGVYEKLFF.

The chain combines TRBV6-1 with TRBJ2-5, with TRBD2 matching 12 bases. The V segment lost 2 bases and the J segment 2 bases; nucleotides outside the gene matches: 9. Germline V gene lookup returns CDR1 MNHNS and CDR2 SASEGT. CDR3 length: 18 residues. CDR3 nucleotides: TGTGCCAGCAGTGAAACGTCTAGCGGGGGGGCCTCTCAAGAGACCCAGTACTTC. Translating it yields CASSETSSGGASQETQYF.

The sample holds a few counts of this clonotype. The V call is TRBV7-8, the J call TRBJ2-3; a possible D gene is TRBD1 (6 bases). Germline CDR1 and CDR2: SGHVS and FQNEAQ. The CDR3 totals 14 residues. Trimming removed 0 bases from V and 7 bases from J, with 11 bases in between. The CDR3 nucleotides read TGTGCCAGCAGCTTAGCGAGCAGGGGTCATACGCAGTATTTT. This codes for CASSLASRGHTQYF.

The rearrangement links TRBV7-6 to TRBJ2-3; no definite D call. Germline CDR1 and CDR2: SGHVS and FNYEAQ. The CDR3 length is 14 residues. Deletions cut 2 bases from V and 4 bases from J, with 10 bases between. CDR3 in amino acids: CASSLRASADTQYF. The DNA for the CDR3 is TGTGCCAGCAGCTTAAGAGCTAGTGCAGATACGCAGTATTTT.

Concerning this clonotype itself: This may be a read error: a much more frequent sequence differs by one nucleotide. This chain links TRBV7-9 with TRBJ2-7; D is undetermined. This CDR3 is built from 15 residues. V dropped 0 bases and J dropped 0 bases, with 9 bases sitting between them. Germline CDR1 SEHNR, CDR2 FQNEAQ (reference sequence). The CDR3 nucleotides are TGTGCCAGCAGCTTAGCGATGGCGGCCTCCTACGAGCAGTACTTC. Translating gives CASSLAMAASYEQYF.

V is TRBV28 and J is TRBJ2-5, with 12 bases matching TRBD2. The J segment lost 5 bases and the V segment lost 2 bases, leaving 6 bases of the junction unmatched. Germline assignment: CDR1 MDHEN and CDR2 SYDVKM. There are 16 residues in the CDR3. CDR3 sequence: CASSLTSGGLRETQYF. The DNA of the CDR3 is TGTGCCAGCAGTTTAACTAGCGGGGGGTTACGGGAGACCCAGTACTTC.

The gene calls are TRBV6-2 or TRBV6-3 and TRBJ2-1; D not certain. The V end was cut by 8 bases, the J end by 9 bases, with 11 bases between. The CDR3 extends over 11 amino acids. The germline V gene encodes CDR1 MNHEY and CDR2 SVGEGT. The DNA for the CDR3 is TGTGCCAGCCTGAGGCGGTCTGAGCAGTTCTTC. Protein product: CASLRRSEQFF.

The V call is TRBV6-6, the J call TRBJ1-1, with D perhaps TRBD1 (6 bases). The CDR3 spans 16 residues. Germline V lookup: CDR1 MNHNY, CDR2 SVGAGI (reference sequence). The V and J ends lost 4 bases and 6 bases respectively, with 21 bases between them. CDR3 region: CASSLREGDRNSEAFF. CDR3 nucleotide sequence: TGTGCCAGCAGTTTACGGGAGGGGGACCGAAACTCTGAAGCTTTCTTT.

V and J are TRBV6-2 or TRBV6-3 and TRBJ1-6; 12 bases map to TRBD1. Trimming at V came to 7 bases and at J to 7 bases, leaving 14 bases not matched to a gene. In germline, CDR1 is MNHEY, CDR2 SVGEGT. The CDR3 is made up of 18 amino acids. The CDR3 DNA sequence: TGTGCCAGCACCTCCGGGACAGGGGGCGTAGACCTGAATTCACCCCTCCACTTT. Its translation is CASTSGTGGVDLNSPLHF.

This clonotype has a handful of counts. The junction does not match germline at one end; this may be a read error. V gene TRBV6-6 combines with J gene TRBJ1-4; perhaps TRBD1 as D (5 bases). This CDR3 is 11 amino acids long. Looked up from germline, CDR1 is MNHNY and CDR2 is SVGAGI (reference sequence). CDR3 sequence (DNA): TGTGCCAGCAGTTCGGGACCAGACGCCTATTTT. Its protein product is CASSSGPDAYF.

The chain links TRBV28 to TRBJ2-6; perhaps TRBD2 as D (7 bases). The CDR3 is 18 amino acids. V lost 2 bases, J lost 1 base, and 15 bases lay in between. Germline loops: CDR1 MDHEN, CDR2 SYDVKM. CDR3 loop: CASSLPPGGPSGANVLTF. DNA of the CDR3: TGTGCCAGCAGTTTACCTCCCGGGGGGCCTTCTGGGGCCAACGTCCTGACTTTC.

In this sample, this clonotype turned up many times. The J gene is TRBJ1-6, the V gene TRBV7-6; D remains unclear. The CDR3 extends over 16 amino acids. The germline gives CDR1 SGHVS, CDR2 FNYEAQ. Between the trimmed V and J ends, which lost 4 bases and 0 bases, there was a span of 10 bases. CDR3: CASSSSESSYNSPLHF. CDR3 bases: TGTGCCAGCAGCTCTTCGGAGAGCTCCTATAATTCACCCCTCCACTTT.

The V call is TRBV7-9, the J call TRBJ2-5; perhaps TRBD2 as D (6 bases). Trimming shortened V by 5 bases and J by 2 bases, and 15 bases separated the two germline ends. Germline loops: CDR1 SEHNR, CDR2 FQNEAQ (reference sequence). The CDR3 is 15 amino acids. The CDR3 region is CASSPGELSQETQYF. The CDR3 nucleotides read TGTGCCAGCAGCCCGGGAGAGCTTTCTCAAGAGACCCAGTACTTC.